This T cell receptor beta chain came from a study of cytomegalovirus exposure and HLA in healthy donors (dated by TCRdb to the late 2010s). Context from the whole study: An earlier analysis of about 530 of the donors reported roughly 300 Gb of sequence data and 100 million to 120 million unique TCR beta sequences obtained from about 179 million T cells. Donor age, sex, ethnicity and CMV serostatus were compiled alongside the repertoire data. About five DR-DQ haplotypes were treated as single units for association and clustering because of strong linkage in the cohort. Using immunosequencing, the study profiled T cell repertoires from fewer than 850 subjects and related those repertoires to cytomegalovirus serostatus. An earlier analysis of some 600 of the donors applied high-throughput TCR beta sequencing to assess whether each TCR beta V gene segment acted as functional or pseudogenic. Every repertoire in the discovery cohort had been generated on one and the same sequencing platform. A later genetic analysis used genome-wide SNP genotypes for about 65% of the 666 donors, treating that subset as a discovery cohort. A later analysis re-examined previously published TCR beta repertoires from several hundred donors and added high-resolution HLA genotyping to investigate patterns of TCR occurrence. The study combined high-throughput TCR immunosequencing, statistical association of individual TCRs with disease status, and machine learning to predict cytomegalovirus infection status. The number of donors typed differed by locus, with roughly 629-640 for A, B, C, DRB1 and DQB1, around 500 for DQA1, 600 to 610 for DPA1, and some 440 for DPB1. The aim of the study was to test whether cataloging public T cell receptors could identify signatures of past pathogen exposure. In the later analysis, no new phenotypic data were used to find candidate immune exposures; instead, reliance was placed on TCR beta sequences and their occurrence across donors. The genetic ancestry cluster associated with self-reported Caucasian donors included over 65% of the 398 genotyped donors. An early release that covered some 630 HLA-typed donors contained around 330 gigabases of sequencing data and roughly 84 million unique TCR sequences. A separate validation cohort of 100 to 150 different subjects was used in addition to the 666-subject first cohort. Among 300 to 500 genotyped donors of the cohort, an average of around 220,000 unique TCR beta nucleotide sequences was sequenced per donor, of which approximately 18% were non-productive. HLA typing covered class I and class II loci at four-digit resolution. On the study overall, not on this receptor specifically: A further reported finding was that TCR beta sequences accurately predicted the HLA-A and HLA-B alleles for most subjects in the first cohort. In a later analysis, most CMV-associated TCR beta chains were found to appear HLA-restricted, with HLA associations seemingly driven largely by CMV exposure. A total of 150 to 200 TCR beta chains were listed by the study as associated with cytomegalovirus. A few of the identified cytomegalovirus-associated TCR beta chains were confirmed in vitro to be specific for cytomegalovirus antigens. The classifier was reported to diagnose cytomegalovirus status with high specificity and sensitivity in both the original and validation cohorts. While some public TCRs were present in many individuals, most TCR sequences turned up only very rarely across donors. According to a later analysis, parvovirus B19, influenza, CMV and Epstein-Barr virus appeared linked to several top co-occurrence clusters. An earlier analysis of approximately 540 of the donors showed that most TCR beta V segments appeared in productive rearrangements either about 87% or about 30% of the time, which broadly matched IMGT annotations. A later analysis associated about 18,000 TCR beta sequences with specific HLA alleles at a false discovery rate of 0.05. Because HLA typing was unavailable for some donors at each locus, only the typed subset was used in association tests. According to the authors, the approach could potentially be generalized to other disease states and immunological phenotypes. CMV serostatus was the only immune exposure information available for the cohort. V-gene and J-gene trimming of TCR beta chains was associated with a missense DCLRE1C variant in a later genetic analysis, and the association was replicated in an independent cohort. Linkage disequilibrium might explain the correlated functional status among segregating V segments, but an unknown experimental factor could not be ruled out. In a later analysis, TCR association rates were found to vary across HLA loci, with the most associated TCRs seen for DRB1 alleles and the fewest for HLA-C alleles. Compared with equally common non-associated chains, HLA-associated TCR beta chains in a later analysis were more clonally expanded and had lower generation probabilities. The earlier analysis of about 600 of the donors excluded approximately 15 rarely observed V segments, including chromosome 9 orphons, because counts were too low. According to a later genetic analysis, donors in an Asian-associated ancestry cluster had fewer N-insertions in productive TCRs than the roughly 700-donor mean. Strong co-occurrence of HLA alleles, especially DR and DQ, made assigning TCR associations to individual alleles difficult. A cluster of highly shared sequence variants was judged likely to represent a technical artifact of the sequencing pipeline. The presence/absence analyses assumed that sequencing depth was roughly uniform across donors, and that assumption may not be true. The cohort was sequenced for TCR beta chains only, and without alpha or paired-chain data the features that could be detected were limited. The 87-base-pair reads could not distinguish some IMGT-functional V segments, including TRBV6-2 and TRBV6-3, so those segments were excluded.

Preparation of the library involved the immunoSEQ multiplex PCR assay. A mixture of 60 forward primers for TCR Vbeta segments and 13 reverse primers for TCR Jbeta segments was used in the multiplex PCR. The CDR3 region of rearranged TCR beta genes was amplified from genomic DNA by a multiplex PCR assay. The amplified TCR beta libraries were sequenced on the Illumina HiSeq System as 87-base-pair reads. Per the source publication's procedure: Across the roughly 670 repertoires, a later analysis counted 78 million or so unique TCR beta chains, roughly 11 million of which were shared by at least two donors. Raw reads were error-corrected and collapsed into unique sequences with a nearest-neighbor algorithm that merged closely related sequences to remove PCR and sequencing errors. To assign V, D and J gene segments, CDR3 sequences were aligned to IMGT reference sequences. For a sequence to be retained, at least a six-nucleotide match to both a V gene segment and a J gene segment was required. A rearrangement counted as productive if the CDR3 had no stop codons and remained in frame with V and J, and every other rearrangement counted as non-productive. Following IMGT convention, CDR3 was defined as the stretch from the second conserved V-encoded cysteine up to the conserved J-encoded phenylalanine. Sequences without an unambiguous match to a single V gene segment were excluded from the earlier analysis of several hundred of the donors. An earlier analysis of 587 of the donors classified V segments as functional when productive rearrangements were above 56.7% and as segregating when the standard deviation between donors was above 5%. A statistical classification framework was built to diagnose cytomegalovirus status from the catalog of TCR beta chain sequences. V and J gene assignment, in a later analysis, came from comparing TCR nucleotide sequences with IMGT/GENE-DB human TR gene sequences. The TCRdist pipeline was used in a later analysis to assign CDR3 sequences and most-parsimonious VDJ recombination scenarios. In a later analysis, each TCR beta chain was defined by its CDR3 amino acid sequence together with its V-gene family, and reads lacking a unique V-gene family were excluded. A later analysis removed 550 to 650 highly shared, low-generation-probability nucleotide sequences to deal with suspected cross-contamination and a sequencing artifact. A later analysis calculated a clonal expansion index for each public chain from normalized within-repertoire ranks of inferred template counts. A later analysis computed generation probabilities with a VDJ recombination model fitted to out-of-frame rearrangements, and checked the results against IGoR. Hypergeometric tests were used in a later analysis to score TCR-TCR, TCR-HLA and TCR-CMV co-occurrence, with a repertoire-size bias correction applied to the TCR pairs. A later analysis estimated false discovery rates by permuting HLA or CMV assignments 20 times. A later analysis grouped co-occurring TCRs with DBSCAN, adding TCRdist sequence similarity when clustering within HLA-allele-positive subsets. Repertoires with fewer than 30,000 or more than 120,000 public chains were left out of co-occurrence clustering, as were four to six repertoires with anomalous nucleotide sharing. TCRdb mirrors the immuneACCESS table, restricted to in-frame sequences. Some clones are absent from its copies; in checked studies, under half trace to an unresolved V gene, and the reason for the others is unknown. For V, J and clone size, that table is used; D and trimming come from the DNA. Recorded for this sample are about 120,000 clones; over 75% of them occurred a single time. The top ten hold roughly 6% of the sample.

The cohort comprised 670 or so healthy bone marrow donors. All cohort members were sampled while nominally healthy, although unrecorded immune exposures were likely present. The donor was CMV seropositive and belonged to the group of more than 250 seropositive cohort members. A peripheral blood sample was collected from each donor, and TCR beta sequencing was performed on peripheral blood mononuclear cells. The Qiagen DNeasy Blood Extraction Kit was used to extract genomic DNA from the blood cell samples. Taken from the germline V gene, the CDR1 and CDR2 loops are SGHNT and YENEEA. From the cysteine up to the phenylalanine, the CDR3 has a length of 15 residues. Just the 45-base CDR3 DNA is kept, in frame starting at base 1. V has 5 bases trimmed and J has 2 bases trimmed; junction bases matching no gene number 7. This clone appeared a single time. Its specific antigen is unknown. No per-base quality is available; no much larger clone lies one base away.

The sequenced sample was PBMCs. The receptor was isolated from a man between 18 and 35 years old in good health and CMV-seropositive. The V gene is TRBV11-3 and the J gene is TRBJ1-1, with TRBD1 identical over 8 junction bases. Here is the DNA: TGTGCCAGCAGCACCGGGACAGGATCAAACACTGAAGCTTTCTTT. This yields the protein CASSTGTGSNTEAFF.